These T cell receptor beta chains were read from a single sample in a study of T cell responses to AZD1222 COVID-19 vaccine. Sequencing used immunoSEQ multiplex PCR; TCRdb keeps in-frame clones, though not all of them. Here the sample spans about 97,000 clones, about four fifths being singletons. The sequencing here drew on peripheral blood, taken on day 0 of AZD1222 vaccination. The source of these receptors is an adult in good health. Each CDR3 is given with its conserved first and last residue. Each record gives: D gene, clone size, V gene, J gene, CDR3 protein, CDR3 DNA. A D gene is named only where the DNA matches it firmly. Expanded clones are given a class, and other clones once, few, many or no size at all.

NA	NA	TRBV5-1	TRBJ1-2	CASSLEVHGPYGYTF	TGCGCCAGCAGCTTGGAAGTCCACGGGCCATATGGCTACACCTTC
NA	NA	TRBV25-1	TRBJ2-1	CASSVRGRSSYNEQFF	TGTGCCAGCAGTGTTCGTGGAAGGAGCTCCTACAATGAGCAGTTCTTC
TRBD1	NA	TRBV29-1	TRBJ1-1	CSVDPGGTEAFF	TGCAGCGTTGACCCAGGGGGCACTGAAGCTTTCTTT
NA	NA	TRBV5-1	TRBJ1-4	CASRTDFATNEKLFF	TGCGCCAGCAGAACGGACTTTGCAACTAATGAAAAACTGTTTTTT
NA	few	TRBV19	TRBJ2-2	CASIGTAGELFF	TGTGCCAGTATCGGGACCGCCGGGGAGCTGTTTTTT
NA	NA	TRBV20-1	TRBJ2-1	CSASSSLRDNEQFF	TGCAGTGCTAGTAGTTCCCTGCGGGACAATGAGCAGTTCTTC
NA	NA	TRBV12-3/TRBV12-4	TRBJ1-2	CAETGQVGYGYTF	TGTGCCGAAACCGGGCAGGTTGGCTATGGCTACACCTTC
NA	NA	TRBV11-2	TRBJ2-1	CASSSRGGPSYNEQFF	TGTGCCAGCAGCTCCCGTGGGGGACCCTCCTACAATGAGCAGTTCTTC
NA	NA	TRBV2	TRBJ1-5	CASSEEGGQGNNQPQHF	TGTGCCAGCAGTGAAGAGGGAGGGCAGGGCAACAATCAGCCCCAGCATTTT
NA	NA	TRBV4-2	TRBJ1-5	CASSHGTSNQPQHF	TGTGCCAGCAGCCATGGGACAAGCAATCAGCCCCAGCATTTT
NA	NA	TRBV7-2	TRBJ2-3	CASSLTSYTQYF	TGTGCCAGCAGCTTAACTAGTTATACGCAGTATTTT
TRBD1	NA	TRBV24-1	TRBJ2-5	CATSDPTGGAETQYF	TGTGCCACCAGTGACCCGACAGGGGGCGCGGAGACCCAGTACTTC
TRBD1	NA	TRBV7-2	TRBJ2-2	CASSSGQSTGELFF	TGTGCCAGCAGCTCGGGACAGAGCACCGGGGAGCTGTTTTTT
NA	NA	TRBV4-3	TRBJ2-3	CASSQAGGGRDTQYF	TGCGCCAGCAGCCAAGCGGGGGGCGGCAGGGATACGCAGTATTTT
NA	NA	TRBV7-2	TRBJ2-5	CASSSGTPLRETQYF	TGTGCCAGCAGTTCTGGGACTCCCCTCAGAGAGACCCAGTACTTC
NA	once	TRBV4-3	TRBJ1-1	CASSQISGTPNTEAFF	TGCGCCAGCAGCCAGATTTCCGGGACACCGAACACTGAAGCTTTCTTT
TRBD1	NA	TRBV19	TRBJ2-4	CASSGTGGKRNIQYF	TGTGCCAGCTCAGGGACAGGGGGCAAGAGGAACATTCAGTACTTC
TRBD1	NA	TRBV7-9	TRBJ1-6	CASSASGTGLASPLHF	TGTGCCAGCAGCGCCTCCGGGACAGGACTTGCTTCACCCCTCCACTTT
NA	NA	TRBV28	TRBJ2-2	CASSPPRTGELFF	TGTGCCAGCAGCCCCCCTCGCACCGGGGAGCTGTTTTTT
TRBD2	NA	TRBV9	TRBJ2-1	CASSELAEPYNEQFF	TGTGCCAGCAGCGAACTAGCGGAGCCTTACAATGAGCAGTTCTTC
TRBD1	NA	TRBV7-2	TRBJ1-5	CASSLGTGSSNQPQHF	TGTGCCAGCAGCTTAGGGACAGGGTCGAGCAATCAGCCCCAGCATTTT
NA	NA	TRBV5-1	TRBJ1-3	CASSLGGGLSGNTIYF	TGCGCCAGCAGCTTAGGTGGGGGTCTCTCTGGAAACACCATATATTTT
NA	NA	TRBV2	TRBJ1-2	CASSEIRPGSQNGYTF	TGTGCCAGCAGTGAAATTCGGCCGGGATCACAGAATGGCTACACCTTC
NA	once	TRBV12-5	TRBJ1-2	CASGAPTVGQIYGYTF	TGTGCTAGTGGTGCACCAACGGTTGGGCAGATCTATGGCTACACCTTC
NA	NA	TRBV28	TRBJ1-2	CASSSSTLSLTF	TGTGCCAGCAGTTCCTCGACGCTCTCTCTCACCTTC
NA	NA	TRBV15	TRBJ1-4	CATSTAVANEKLFF	TGTGCCACCAGCACGGCGGTAGCTAATGAAAAACTGTTTTTT
NA	NA	TRBV7-9	TRBJ1-3	CASSPPAVGGNTIYF	TGTGCCAGCAGCCCCCCGGCAGTTGGAGGAAACACCATATATTTT
NA	NA	TRBV1	TRBJ1-5	CTSSLVPGATVTSNQPQHF	TGCACCAGCAGCCTCGTCCCGGGAGCGACGGTTACGAGCAATCAGCCCCAGCATTTT
NA	NA	TRBV12-3/TRBV12-4	TRBJ1-5	CATARGGNQPQHF	TGTGCCACCGCGAGGGGTGGCAATCAGCCCCAGCATTTT
NA	NA	TRBV7-2	TRBJ1-5	CASSLVYQQPQHF	TGTGCCAGCAGCTTAGTTTACCAACAGCCCCAGCATTTT
TRBD2	NA	TRBV6-6	TRBJ2-1	CASSQTRGTSGRDEQFF	TGTGCCAGCAGTCAAACAAGAGGGACTAGCGGGAGAGATGAGCAGTTCTTC
TRBD1	few	TRBV19	TRBJ1-2	CASSVAGGNYHYGYTF	TGTGCCAGTAGTGTGGCAGGGGGCAATTACCACTATGGCTACACCTTC
NA	few	TRBV29-1	TRBJ1-2	CSVHLTENYGYTF	TGCAGCGTGCATCTAACAGAAAACTATGGCTACACCTTC
NA	NA	TRBV5-4	TRBJ2-5	CASSFRGQLQETQYF	TGTGCCAGCAGCTTTCGGGGACAACTCCAAGAGACCCAGTACTTC
NA	NA	TRBV7-2	TRBJ2-3	CASSLGVAAATQYF	TGTGCCAGCAGCTTAGGGGTAGCGGCTGCTACGCAGTATTTT
NA	NA	TRBV2	TRBJ2-6	CASSIGAGANVLTF	TGTGCCAGCAGTATCGGGGCTGGGGCCAACGTCCTGACTTTC
NA	NA	TRBV10-3	TRBJ2-7	CAISESQTTYEQYF	TGTGCCATCAGTGAGAGTCAGACAACCTACGAGCAGTACTTC
NA	NA	TRBV19	TRBJ1-5	CASNPTTGMKQPQHF	TGTGCCAGTAACCCAACGACAGGAATGAAGCAGCCCCAGCATTTT
NA	NA	TRBV18	TRBJ1-1	CASSLGDTEAFF	TGTGCCAGCTCCCTCGGGGACACTGAAGCTTTCTTT
NA	NA	TRBV3-1/TRBV3-2	TRBJ2-3	CASSQVLQQDTQYF	TGTGCCAGCAGCCAAGTTTTACAGCAAGATACGCAGTATTTT
NA	NA	TRBV12-3/TRBV12-4	TRBJ1-1	CASSLERRKAFF	TGTGCCAGCAGTTTAGAGAGGAGAAAAGCTTTCTTT
NA	NA	TRBV7-2	TRBJ2-1	CASSDYGLYNEQFF	TGTGCCAGCAGCGACTATGGCCTATACAATGAGCAGTTCTTC
NA	NA	TRBV28	TRBJ1-2	CASSPNLLRYTF	TGTGCCAGCAGCCCAAATCTTCTACGGTACACCTTC
TRBD1	NA	TRBV28	TRBJ2-6	CASSKRGTGGSGANVLTF	TGTGCCAGCAGCAAAAGGGGGACAGGGGGCTCTGGGGCCAACGTCCTGACTTTC
TRBD2	NA	TRBV9	TRBJ2-1	CASSVSREVYEQFF	TGTGCCAGCAGCGTATCCCGGGAGGTCTATGAGCAGTTCTTC
TRBD1	NA	TRBV20-1	TRBJ1-2	CSAGQGAGYTF	TGCAGTGCTGGTCAGGGGGCTGGCTACACCTTC
NA	NA	TRBV11-3	TRBJ1-1	CASSLFQNTEAFF	TGTGCCAGCAGCTTATTTCAGAACACTGAAGCTTTCTTT
NA	NA	TRBV11-3	TRBJ2-1	CASSLASGGEQFF	TGTGCCAGCAGCTTAGCGTCTGGTGGCGAGCAGTTCTTC
NA	NA	TRBV10-3	TRBJ1-4	CAISESHGANEKLFF	TGTGCCATCAGTGAGTCGCACGGAGCAAATGAAAAACTGTTTTTT
NA	once	TRBV6-2/TRBV6-3	TRBJ2-3	CASSYVGGTGRDTQYF	TGTGCCAGCAGTTACGTCGGGGGCACCGGGAGGGATACGCAGTATTTT
NA	NA	TRBV5-1	TRBJ1-3	CASSTDSHSGNTIYF	TGCGCCAGCAGCACTGACAGCCACTCTGGAAACACCATATATTTT
NA	NA	TRBV7-2	TRBJ1-2	CASSPTGLTYGYTF	TGTGCCAGCAGCCCAACAGGGTTAACCTATGGCTACACCTTC
TRBD1	NA	TRBV19	TRBJ1-5	CASSGPGTGGNQPQHF	TGTGCCAGTAGTGGCCCCGGGACAGGGGGGAATCAGCCCCAGCATTTT
NA	NA	TRBV6-1	TRBJ1-5	CASSEAAGNQPQHF	TGTGCCAGCAGTGAAGCGGCAGGGAATCAGCCCCAGCATTTT
TRBD2	NA	TRBV10-2	TRBJ2-3	CASSEKGLAPSSTDTQYF	TGCGCCAGCAGTGAGAAGGGACTAGCGCCCTCTAGCACAGATACGCAGTATTTT
NA	once	TRBV21-1	TRBJ2-1	CASSKKGVTANNEQFF	TGTGCCAGCAGCAAAAAGGGGGTTACAGCGAACAATGAGCAGTTCTTC
NA	few	TRBV5-1	TRBJ2-1	CASSLLVGLGDYNEQFF	TGCGCCAGCAGCTTGCTCGTTGGGCTTGGGGACTACAATGAGCAGTTCTTC